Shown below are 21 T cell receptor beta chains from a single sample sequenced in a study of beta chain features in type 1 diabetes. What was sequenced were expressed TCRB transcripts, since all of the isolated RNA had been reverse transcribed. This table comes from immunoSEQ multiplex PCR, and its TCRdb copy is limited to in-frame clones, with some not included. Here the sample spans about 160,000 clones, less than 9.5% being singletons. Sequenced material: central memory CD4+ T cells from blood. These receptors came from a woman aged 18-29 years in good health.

DNA of the CDR3: TGTGCCAGCAGCTTAGCGTTCCTAGCGGGGTCAACCCAGTACTTC. It yields the protein CASSLAFLAGSTQYF. The gene calls are TRBV7-2 and TRBJ2-5; 9 bases map to TRBD2. V gave up 0 bases and J gave up 8 bases; unmatched junction bases: 7. CDR1 SGHTA and CDR2 FQGNSA come from the germline V gene. The CDR3 loop spans 15 amino acids.

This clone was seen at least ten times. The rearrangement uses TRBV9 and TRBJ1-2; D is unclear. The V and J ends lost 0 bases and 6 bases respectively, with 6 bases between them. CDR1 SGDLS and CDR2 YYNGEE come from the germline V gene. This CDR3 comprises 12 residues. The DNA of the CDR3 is TGTGCCAGCAGCGTAGCCGGGGATGGCTACACCTTC. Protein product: CASSVAGDGYTF.

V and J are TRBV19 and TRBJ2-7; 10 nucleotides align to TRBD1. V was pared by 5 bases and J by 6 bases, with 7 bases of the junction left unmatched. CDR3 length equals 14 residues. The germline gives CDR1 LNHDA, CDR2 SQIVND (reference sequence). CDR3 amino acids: CASSPGQGSGEQYF. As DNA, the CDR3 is TGTGCCAGTAGTCCGGGACAGGGGAGTGGCGAGCAGTACTTC.

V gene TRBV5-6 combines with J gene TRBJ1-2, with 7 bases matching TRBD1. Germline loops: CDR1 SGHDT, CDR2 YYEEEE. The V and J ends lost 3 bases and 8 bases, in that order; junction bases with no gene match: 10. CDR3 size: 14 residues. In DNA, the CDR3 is TGTGCCAGCAGCTCCCAACAGGGGTCGGGAGGCTACACCTTC. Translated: CASSSQQGSGGYTF.

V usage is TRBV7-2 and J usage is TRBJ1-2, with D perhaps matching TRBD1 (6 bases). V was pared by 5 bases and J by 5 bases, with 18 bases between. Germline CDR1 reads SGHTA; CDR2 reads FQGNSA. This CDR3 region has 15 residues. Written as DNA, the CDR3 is TGTGCCAGCAGCCTGGCCTTGGGGGCCGGGTATGGCTACACCTTC. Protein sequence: CASSLALGAGYGYTF. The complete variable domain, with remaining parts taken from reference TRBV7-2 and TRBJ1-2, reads GAGVSQSPSNKVTEKGKDVELRCDPISGHTALYWYRQSLGQGLEFLIYFQGNSAPDKSGLPSDRFSAERTGGSVSTLTIQRTQQEDSAVYLCASSLALGAGYGYTFGSGTRLTVV.

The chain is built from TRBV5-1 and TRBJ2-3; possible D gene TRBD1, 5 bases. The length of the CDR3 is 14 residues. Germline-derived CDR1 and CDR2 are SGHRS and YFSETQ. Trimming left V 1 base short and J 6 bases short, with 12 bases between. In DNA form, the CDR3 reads TGCGCCAGCAGCTTGTTTGGGGCTGGGGATACGCAGTATTTT. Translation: CASSLFGAGDTQYF.

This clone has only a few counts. The CDR3 nucleotides are TGCGCCAGCAGCCTGCCAGGACAGGGGGCTGGGGATAGCAATCAGCCCCAGCATTTT. Its protein product is CASSLPGQGAGDSNQPQHF. The rearrangement uses TRBV4-1 and TRBJ1-5, with TRBD1 matching over 11 bases. From germline, CDR1 is MGHRA and CDR2 YSYEKL. Germline trimming cut 4 bases from V and 0 bases from J; bases unmatched to any gene: 11. The CDR3 contains 19 residues.

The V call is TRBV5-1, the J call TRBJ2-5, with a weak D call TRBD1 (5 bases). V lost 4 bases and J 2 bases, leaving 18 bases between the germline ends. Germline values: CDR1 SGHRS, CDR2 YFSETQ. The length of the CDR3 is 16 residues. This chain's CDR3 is CASSTGHPNTQETQYF. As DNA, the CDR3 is TGCGCCAGCAGCACCGGACATCCTAACACTCAAGAGACCCAGTACTTC. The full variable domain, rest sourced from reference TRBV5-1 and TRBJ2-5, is KAGVTQTPRYLIKTRGQQVTLSCSPISGHRSVSWYQQTPGQGLQFLFEYFSETQRNKGNFPGRFSGRQFSNSRSEMNVSTLELGDSALYLCASSTGHPNTQETQYFGPGTRLLVL.

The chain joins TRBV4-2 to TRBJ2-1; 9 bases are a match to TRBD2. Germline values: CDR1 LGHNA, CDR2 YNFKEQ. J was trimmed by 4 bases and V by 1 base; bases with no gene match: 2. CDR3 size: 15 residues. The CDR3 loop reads CASSQVSGGYNEQFF. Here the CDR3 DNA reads TGTGCCAGCAGCCAAGTTAGCGGGGGTTACAATGAGCAGTTCTTC.

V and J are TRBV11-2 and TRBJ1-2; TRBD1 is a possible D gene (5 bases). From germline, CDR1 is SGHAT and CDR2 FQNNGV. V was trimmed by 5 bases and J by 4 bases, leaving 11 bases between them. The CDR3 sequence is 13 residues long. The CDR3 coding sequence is TGTGCCAGCAGCCAAGCGGGGGGCTATGGCTACACCTTC. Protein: CASSQAGGYGYTF. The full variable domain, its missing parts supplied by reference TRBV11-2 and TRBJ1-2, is EAGVAQSPRYKIIEKRQSVAFWCNPISGHATLYWYQQILGQGPKLLIQFQNNGVVDDSQLPKDRFSAERLKGVDSTLKIQPAKLEDSAVYLCASSQAGGYGYTFGSGTRLTVV.

This CDR3 is CASSPGRKAFF. For the CDR3, the DNA is TGTGCCAGCAGCCCAGGAAGGAAAGCTTTCTTT. This chain joins TRBV14 and TRBJ1-1, with unresolved D. The CDR3 length is 11 residues. Germline CDR1 and CDR2: SGHDN and FVKESK. Trimming took off 4 bases at V and 9 bases at J, with 9 bases between the two ends.

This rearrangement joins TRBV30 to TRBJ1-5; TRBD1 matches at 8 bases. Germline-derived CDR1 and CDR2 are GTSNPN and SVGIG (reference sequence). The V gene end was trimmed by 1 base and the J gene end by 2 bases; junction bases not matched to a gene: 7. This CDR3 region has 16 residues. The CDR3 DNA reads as TGTGCCTGGAGTGGCGACAGGGGAGACGGCAATCAGCCCCAGCATTTT. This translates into CAWSGDRGDGNQPQHF.

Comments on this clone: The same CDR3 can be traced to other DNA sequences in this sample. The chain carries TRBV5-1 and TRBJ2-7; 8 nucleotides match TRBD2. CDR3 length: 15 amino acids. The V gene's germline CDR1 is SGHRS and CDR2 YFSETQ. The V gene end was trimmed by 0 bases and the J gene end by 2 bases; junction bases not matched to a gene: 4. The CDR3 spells CASSLATSGTYEQYF. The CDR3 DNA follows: TGCGCCAGCAGCTTGGCAACTAGCGGTACCTACGAGCAGTACTTC.

CDR3 DNA sequence: TGTGCCAGCAGCCAACCGGGACAGCAAAAGTACGAGCAGTACTTC. It encodes CASSQPGQQKYEQYF. The chain has TRBV4-2 and TRBJ2-7; 7 bases line up with TRBD1. The CDR3 sequence is 15 residues long. Trimming cost V 2 bases and J 4 bases; bases outside gene matches: 8. Germline loops: CDR1 LGHNA, CDR2 YNFKEQ.

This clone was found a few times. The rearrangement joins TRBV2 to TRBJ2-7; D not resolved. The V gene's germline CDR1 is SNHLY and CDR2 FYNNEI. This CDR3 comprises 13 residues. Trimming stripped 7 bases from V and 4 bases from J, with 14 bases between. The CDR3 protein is CASKEGRFYEQYF. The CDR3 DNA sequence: TGTGCCAGCAAGGAAGGCAGGTTTTACGAGCAGTACTTC.

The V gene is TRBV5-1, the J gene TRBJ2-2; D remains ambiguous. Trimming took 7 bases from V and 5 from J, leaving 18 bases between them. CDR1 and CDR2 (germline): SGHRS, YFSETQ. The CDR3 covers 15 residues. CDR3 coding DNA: TGCGCCAGCTCCCAAGGTAGCTACGGGACCGGGGAGCTGTTTTTT. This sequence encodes CASSQGSYGTGELFF.

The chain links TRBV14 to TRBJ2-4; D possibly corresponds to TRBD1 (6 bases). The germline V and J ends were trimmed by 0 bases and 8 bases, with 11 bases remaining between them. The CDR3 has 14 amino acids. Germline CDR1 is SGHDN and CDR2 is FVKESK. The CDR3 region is CASSQDWGQDIQYF. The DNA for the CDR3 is TGTGCCAGCAGCCAAGATTGGGGGCAAGACATTCAGTACTTC. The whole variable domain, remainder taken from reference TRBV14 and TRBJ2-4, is EAGVTQFPSHSVIEKGQTVTLRCDPISGHDNLYWYRRVMGKEIKFLLHFVKESKQDESGMPNNRFLAERTGGTYSTLKVQPAELEDSGVYFCASSQDWGQDIQYFGAGTRLSVL.

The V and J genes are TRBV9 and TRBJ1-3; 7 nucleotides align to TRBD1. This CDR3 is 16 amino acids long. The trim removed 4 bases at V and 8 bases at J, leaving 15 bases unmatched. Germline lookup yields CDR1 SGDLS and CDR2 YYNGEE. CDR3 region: CASSPMGGTVRDTIYF. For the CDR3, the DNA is TGTGCCAGCAGCCCCATGGGCGGGACAGTAAGAGACACCATATATTTT.

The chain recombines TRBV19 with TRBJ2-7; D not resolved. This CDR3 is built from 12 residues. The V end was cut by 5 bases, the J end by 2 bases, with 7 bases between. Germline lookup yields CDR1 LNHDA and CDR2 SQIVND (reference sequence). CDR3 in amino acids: CASSSRTYEQYF. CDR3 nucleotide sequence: TGTGCCAGTAGTTCGCGCACCTACGAGCAGTACTTC.

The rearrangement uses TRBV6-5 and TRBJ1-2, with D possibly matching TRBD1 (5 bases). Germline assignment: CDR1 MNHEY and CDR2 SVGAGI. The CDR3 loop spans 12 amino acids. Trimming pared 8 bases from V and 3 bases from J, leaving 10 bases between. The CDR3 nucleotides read TGTGCCAGCGGGGCGGTCGACTATGGCTACACCTTC. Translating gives CASGAVDYGYTF.

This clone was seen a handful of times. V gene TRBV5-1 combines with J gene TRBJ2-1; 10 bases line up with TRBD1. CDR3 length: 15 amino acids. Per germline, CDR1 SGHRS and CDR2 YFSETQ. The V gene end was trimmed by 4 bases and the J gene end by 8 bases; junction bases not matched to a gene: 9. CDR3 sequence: CASSLRQGATDEQFF. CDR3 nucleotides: TGCGCCAGCAGCCTCCGACAGGGGGCTACGGATGAGCAGTTCTTC.